Presented here are 6 T cell receptor beta chains from one specimen sequenced in a study of cytomegalovirus exposure and HLA in healthy donors. PCR employed 60 Vbeta and 13 Jbeta primers. Produced via immunoSEQ multiplex PCR; TCRdb's table is partial and in-frame only. The sample contains around 97,000 clones, roughly a tenth of which appear only once. Sequencing was carried out using PBMCs. The receptors were gathered from a man aged 45-65 years in good health and CMV-seropositive.

The table lists this clone with a few counts. The chain links TRBV9 to TRBJ2-1; 9 bases align to TRBD2. Germline V gene lookup returns CDR1 SGDLS and CDR2 YYNGEE. V dropped 0 bases and J dropped 4; count of bases not matched to a gene: 2. This CDR3 is built from 15 residues. Here the CDR3 reads CASSVGLAGYNEQFF. The CDR3 DNA reads as TGTGCCAGCAGCGTAGGGCTAGCGGGGTACAATGAGCAGTTCTTC.

This clone was recorded a few times. CDR3 DNA sequence: TGTGCCAGCCTTCCCGGGACACTAGGCATGAACACTGAAGCTTTCTTT. Protein sequence: CASLPGTLGMNTEAFF. The chain joins TRBV18 to TRBJ1-1; D is possibly TRBD1 (6 bases). The CDR3 is 16 residues long. Looked up from germline, CDR1 is KGHSH and CDR2 is LQKENI. V dropped 8 bases and J dropped 0 bases, with 19 bases sitting between them.

This clone was counted between two and nine times. This chain links TRBV7-3 with TRBJ2-2; 8 bases line up with TRBD2. The CDR3 length is 17 residues. Germline CDR1 SGHTA, CDR2 FQGTGA. Trimming at V came to 1 base and at J to 6 bases, leaving 10 bases not matched to a gene. The CDR3 is CASSLIGSAGDPGELFF. As DNA, the CDR3 is TGTGCCAGCAGCTTAATCGGCTCAGCGGGAGATCCCGGGGAGCTGTTTTTT. Complete variable domain (other parts from reference TRBV7-3 and TRBJ2-2): GAGVSQTPSNKVTEKGKYVELRCDPISGHTALYWYRQSLGQGPEFLIYFQGTGAADDSGLPNDRFFAVRPEGSVSTLKIQRTERGDSAVYLCASSLIGSAGDPGELFFGEGSRLTVL.

This clone was detected only a few times. The germline gene is not matched at one end of the junction; a read error may be the cause. The chain couples TRBV7-9 to TRBJ2-1; maybe TRBD2 (6 bases). In germline, CDR1 is SEHNR, CDR2 FQNEAQ (reference sequence). This CDR3 has 15 amino acids. CDR3 bases: TGTGCCAGCAGCTCGGACTACCTGCTTTACACTGAGCAGTTCTTC. It specifies CASSSDYLLYTEQFF.

CDR3 sequence reads: CASSLTDISNQPQHF. The DNA of the CDR3 is TGTGCCAGTAGTCTAACAGATATTAGCAATCAGCCCCAGCATTTT. This sequence joins TRBV19 and TRBJ1-5; the D is unclear. Germline-derived CDR1 and CDR2 are LNHDA and SQIVND (reference sequence). The CDR3 length is 15 residues. The V gene lost 5 bases and the J gene lost 0 bases, with 11 bases spanning the gap.

This clone was observed a handful of times. Mismatch with germline at one junction end may stem from a read error. The chain recombines TRBV5-1 with TRBJ2-5, with 9 nucleotides matching TRBD1. Germline loops: CDR1 SGHRS, CDR2 YFSETQ. CDR3 length equals 14 residues. The CDR3 DNA sequence: TGCGCCAGCAGGCCCGGGACAGGGAAAGAGACCCCGTACTTC. Encoded protein: CASRPGTGKETPYF.